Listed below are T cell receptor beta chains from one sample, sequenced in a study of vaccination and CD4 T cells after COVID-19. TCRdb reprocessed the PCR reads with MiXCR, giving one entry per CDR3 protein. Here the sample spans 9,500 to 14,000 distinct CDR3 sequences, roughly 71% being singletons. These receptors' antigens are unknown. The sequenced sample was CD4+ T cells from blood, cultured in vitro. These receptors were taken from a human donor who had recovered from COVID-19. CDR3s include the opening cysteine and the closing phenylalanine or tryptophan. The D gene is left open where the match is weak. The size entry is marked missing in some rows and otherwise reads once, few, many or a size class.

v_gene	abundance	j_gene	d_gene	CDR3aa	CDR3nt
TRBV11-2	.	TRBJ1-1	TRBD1	CASSLGGTGGSGAFF	TGTGCCAGCAGCTTAGGTGGGACAGGGGGATCGGGAGCTTTCTTT
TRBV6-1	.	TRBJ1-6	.	CASSPHSDSPLHF	TGTGCCAGCAGCCCACACTCTGATTCACCCCTCCACTTT
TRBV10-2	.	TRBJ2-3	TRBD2	CASRGLAGVPSGDTQYF	TGCGCCAGCAGGGGACTAGCGGGAGTTCCGAGCGGTGATACGCAGTATTTT
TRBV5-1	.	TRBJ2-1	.	CASSSAGAVNNEQFF	TGCGCCAGCAGCTCCGCGGGGGCCGTCAACAATGAGCAGTTCTTC
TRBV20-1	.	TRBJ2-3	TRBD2	CSARSLAEAGTDTQYF	TGCAGTGCTAGATCACTAGCGGAAGCTGGCACAGATACGCAGTATTTT
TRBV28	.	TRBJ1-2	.	CASSFLGLGSYGYTF	TGTGCCAGCAGTTTTTTAGGGTTGGGGAGCTATGGCTACACCTTC
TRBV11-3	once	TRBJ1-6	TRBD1	CASSSTLGTGNSPLHF	TGTGCCAGCAGCTCTACGTTAGGGACAGGAAATTCACCCCTCCACTTT
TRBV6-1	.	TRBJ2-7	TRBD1	CASSHVATRDRGYEQYF	TGTGCCAGCAGTCACGTCGCTACCCGGGACAGGGGCTACGAGCAGTACTTC
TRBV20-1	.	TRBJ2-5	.	CSASDSGETQYF	TGCAGTGCTAGTGATAGTGGAGAGACCCAGTACTTC
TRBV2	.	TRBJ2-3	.	CASWGLAVKGADTQYF	TGTGCCAGCTGGGGGCTAGCGGTGAAGGGAGCAGATACGCAGTATTTT
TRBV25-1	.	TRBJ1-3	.	CASSGAGWNTIYF	TGTGCCAGCAGTGGCGCAGGGTGGAACACCATATATTTT
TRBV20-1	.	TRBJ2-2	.	CSARGWGVGERTGELFF	TGCAGTGCTAGAGGCTGGGGAGTGGGAGAACGCACCGGGGAGCTGTTTTTT
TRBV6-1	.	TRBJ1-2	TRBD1	CASRTRTGTNYGYTF	TGTGCCAGCAGGACCCGGACAGGGACGAACTATGGCTACACCTTC
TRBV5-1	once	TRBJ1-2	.	CASSLGEGTNYGYTF	TGCGCCAGCAGCTTGGGTGAGGGTACTAACTATGGCTACACCTTC
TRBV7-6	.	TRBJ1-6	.	CASSLVSGRNRNSPLHF	TGTGCCAGCAGCTTAGTAAGCGGTCGGAATCGGAATTCACCCCTCCACTTT
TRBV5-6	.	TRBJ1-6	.	CASSLGQVDNSPLHF	TGTGCCAGCAGCTTGGGACAAGTAGATAATTCACCCCTCCACTTT
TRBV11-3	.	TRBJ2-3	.	CASSLDRHRDTQYF	TGTGCCAGCAGCTTAGATCGTCATAGGGATACGCAGTATTTT
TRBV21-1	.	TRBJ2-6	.	CASRSPDSGANVLTF	TGTGCCAGCAGATCCCCAGACTCTGGGGCCAACGTCCTGACTTTC
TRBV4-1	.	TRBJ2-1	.	CASSQVKARDWSYNEQFF	TGCGCCAGCAGCCAAGTAAAAGCCCGGGACTGGTCCTACAATGAGCAGTTCTTC
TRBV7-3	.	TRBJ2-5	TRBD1	CASSLGTGISRQETQYF	TGTGCCAGCAGCTTGGGGACAGGCATTTCGCGGCAAGAGACCCAGTACTTC
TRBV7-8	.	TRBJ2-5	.	CASSLAMGRIVQETQYF	TGTGCCAGCAGCTTAGCGATGGGGAGGATCGTGCAAGAGACCCAGTACTTC
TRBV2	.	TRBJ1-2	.	CASPTGSKGYGYTF	TGTGCCAGCCCCACAGGGAGTAAAGGCTATGGCTACACCTTC
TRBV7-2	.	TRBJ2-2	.	CASSLMGRTVNTGELFF	TGTGCCAGCAGCTTAATGGGGAGGACAGTGAACACCGGGGAGCTGTTTTTT
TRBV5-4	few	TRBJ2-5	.	CASSLGQAGETQYF	TGTGCCAGCAGCTTGGGACAGGCGGGGGAGACCCAGTACTTC
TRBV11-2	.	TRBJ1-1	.	CASMRGGVTEAFF	TGTGCCAGCATGAGGGGGGGCGTCACTGAAGCTTTCTTT
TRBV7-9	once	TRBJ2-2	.	CASSSYLAGELFF	TGTGCCAGCAGCTCCTACCTGGCCGGGGAGCTGTTTTTT